This is a list of T cell receptor beta chains from one sample in a study. TCRdb processed the RT-PCR reads anew with MiXCR; each CDR3 protein has one entry. The repertoire holds about 700,000 distinct CDR3 sequences, with 14% as singletons. The specimen was memory CD4+ T cells from blood. These receptors were taken from a female donor in good health, serving as a healthy control. Both conserved end residues are part of each CDR3. The order of the fields is V gene, CDR3 protein.

v_gene: TRBV9; CDR3aa: CASSVATALYGYTF
v_gene: TRBV5-8; CDR3aa: CASSPRRTSVSSYEQYF
v_gene: TRBV7-2; CDR3aa: CASSQGASGGTRTQYF
v_gene: TRBV29-1; CDR3aa: CSVAPVPGTGVGDTQYF
v_gene: TRBV10-2; CDR3aa: CASSRDRAEKLFF
v_gene: TRBV20-1; CDR3aa: CSASPGLAGGYQETQYF
v_gene: TRBV20-1; CDR3aa: CSAYLTGQVQETQYF
v_gene: TRBV29-1; CDR3aa: CSVEDSVATGELFF
v_gene: TRBV5-1; CDR3aa: CASSHTDPDTQYF
v_gene: TRBV7-8; CDR3aa: CASSFSGKDEQYF
v_gene: TRBV6-2/TRBV6-3; CDR3aa: CASSYTPTRKNTEAFF
v_gene: TRBV20-1; CDR3aa: CSAPPGGQHNEQFF
v_gene: TRBV29-1; CDR3aa: CSVEDMSATRYNEQFF
v_gene: TRBV24-1; CDR3aa: CASAGGQGYQPQHF
v_gene: TRBV24-1; CDR3aa: CATSPRPGLAGGSSYEQYF
v_gene: TRBV6-2/TRBV6-3; CDR3aa: CASSYLGQGYEQFF
v_gene: TRBV20-1; CDR3aa: CSAYDWGVRTGELFF
v_gene: TRBV28; CDR3aa: CASRGRRFETQYF
v_gene: TRBV20-1; CDR3aa: CSATGGPNEQFF
v_gene: TRBV29-1; CDR3aa: CSVVNSLGPQHF
v_gene: TRBV28; CDR3aa: CASSENLALQFF
v_gene: TRBV5-1; CDR3aa: CASSSDRDTGELFF
v_gene: TRBV6-6; CDR3aa: CASSYRTGFVEPQHF
v_gene: TRBV7-9; CDR3aa: CASTQGAVETQYF
v_gene: TRBV20-1; CDR3aa: CSAGDREVEKLFF
v_gene: TRBV6-5; CDR3aa: CASSPGELANTEAFF
v_gene: TRBV20-1; CDR3aa: CSADSPLSRNTGELFF
v_gene: TRBV7-3; CDR3aa: CASSRNGQGIDGYTF
v_gene: TRBV6-5; CDR3aa: CASSLMPYEQYF
v_gene: TRBV5-1; CDR3aa: CASSLDGGGSPLHF
v_gene: TRBV20-1; CDR3aa: CSATPTSGKETQYF
v_gene: TRBV12-3/TRBV12-4; CDR3aa: CASTPDRGILGYTF
v_gene: TRBV20-1; CDR3aa: CSATTRGSSGELFF
v_gene: TRBV4-3; CDR3aa: CASSQWDGGRAGKEGETQYF
v_gene: TRBV12-3/TRBV12-4; CDR3aa: CASSLTGVNEKLFF
v_gene: TRBV20-1; CDR3aa: CSASGRPTNTEAFF
v_gene: TRBV7-2; CDR3aa: CASISLAGTDTQYF
v_gene: TRBV5-1; CDR3aa: CASSWDLTGELFF
v_gene: TRBV20-1; CDR3aa: CSAPTGVGNQPQHF
v_gene: TRBV6-5; CDR3aa: CASSYYGVAEAFF
v_gene: TRBV11-2; CDR3aa: CASSAGPTVSYEQYF
v_gene: TRBV20-1; CDR3aa: CSASMGASTDTQYF
v_gene: TRBV7-9; CDR3aa: CASSLVDSNQPQHF
v_gene: TRBV12-3/TRBV12-4; CDR3aa: CASSLAGFRGALSYNEQFF
v_gene: TRBV20-1; CDR3aa: CSAPSGDSTDTQYF
v_gene: TRBV14; CDR3aa: CASSPETRLPYEQYF
v_gene: TRBV7-9; CDR3aa: CASSLTDLNYGYTF
v_gene: TRBV5-1; CDR3aa: CASSPRGNNEQFF
v_gene: TRBV5-1; CDR3aa: CASSFLAGVVEQYF
v_gene: TRBV18; CDR3aa: CASSPLAGDHNEQFF
v_gene: TRBV5-1; CDR3aa: CASSQRGPEGEQYF
v_gene: TRBV6-1; CDR3aa: CASSGTANTEAFF
v_gene: TRBV12-3/TRBV12-4; CDR3aa: CASRKPQGKQYF
v_gene: TRBV24-1; CDR3aa: CATSDSAVYGYTF
v_gene: TRBV4-3; CDR3aa: CASSQDPGAHYGYTF
v_gene: TRBV20-1; CDR3aa: CSARPAGTRDIQYF
v_gene: TRBV5-1; CDR3aa: CASSLIGGAGLNNEQFF